These T cell receptor beta chains were read from a single sample in a study of shared clonotypes between healthy human individuals. Libraries were prepared by immunoSEQ multiplex PCR; TCRdb keeps only in-frame clonotypes and omits some of them. The sample contains 2,500,000 or so clones, approximately 92% of which appear only once. The sequenced sample consisted of naive CD4+ T cells sorted from blood. The receptors derive from a man aged 18 to 30 in good health. Each CDR3 is given with its conserved first and last residue. Each record gives: CDR3 protein, CDR3 length, V gene, D gene. A D gene is named only where the DNA matches it firmly.

CDR3: CASSKLAEFGYF
length: 12
V: TRBV28
D: TRBD2

CDR3: CASSVATGTDYQETQYF
length: 17
V: TRBV9
D: .

CDR3: CAWTGQGLGNSPLHF
length: 15
V: TRBV30
D: TRBD1

CDR3: CASRKRENTEAFF
length: 13
V: TRBV6-5
D: .

CDR3: CSVEGGGGGETQYF
length: 14
V: TRBV29-1
D: .

CDR3: CASSGQPAYNEQFF
length: 14
V: TRBV10-2
D: .

CDR3: CASSESGGGNTIYF
length: 14
V: TRBV25-1
D: .

CDR3: CASSNPLRTGELFF
length: 14
V: TRBV7-9
D: .

CDR3: CASSFPRSGGPNTGELFF
length: 18
V: TRBV5-4
D: TRBD2

CDR3: CASSYSYGRVYSPLHF
length: 16
V: TRBV6-6
D: .

CDR3: CASSLAGAPGEQYF
length: 14
V: TRBV5-1
D: .

CDR3: CASSPLSDKLATDTQYF
length: 17
V: TRBV18
D: .

CDR3: CASSRGLAGGPSNEQFF
length: 17
V: TRBV19
D: TRBD2

CDR3: CASSSESPHEQFF
length: 13
V: TRBV11-3
D: .

CDR3: CASSFPWDYGQYF
length: 13
V: TRBV7-2
D: TRBD2

CDR3: CAISEFGSNHYEQYF
length: 15
V: TRBV10-3
D: .

CDR3: CASSSTGFSNQPQHF
length: 15
V: TRBV5-6
D: .

CDR3: CASSRDRVGYGYTF
length: 14
V: TRBV18
D: TRBD1

CDR3: CAWSPTELEAFF
length: 12
V: TRBV30
D: .

CDR3: CASSLAQPMSRQYF
length: 14
V: TRBV11-3
D: .

CDR3: CASSEYRGEAYEQYF
length: 15
V: TRBV10-1
D: .

CDR3: CAWSVGYRVATNEKLFF
length: 17
V: TRBV30
D: .

CDR3: CASSRQGTGTGELFF
length: 15
V: TRBV2
D: .

CDR3: CASALQGGNQPQHF
length: 14
V: TRBV7-2
D: .

CDR3: CASSRPSSVPTEAFF
length: 15
V: TRBV28
D: .

CDR3: CASSQQGGSSYEQYF
length: 15
V: TRBV14
D: .

CDR3: CASSTWTGGYGYTF
length: 14
V: TRBV28
D: TRBD1

CDR3: CVSGAGAHNEQFF
length: 13
V: TRBV10-3
D: .

CDR3: CSVGGETETQYF
length: 12
V: TRBV29-1
D: .

CDR3: CASSLSRTSHEQYF
length: 14
V: TRBV7-2
D: TRBD2

CDR3: CASSDNRRKSNQPQHF
length: 16
V: TRBV6-1
D: .

CDR3: CASFPGQFRSPLHF
length: 14
V: TRBV10-1
D: .

CDR3: CASSPLGGGGNTIYF
length: 15
V: TRBV7-2
D: TRBD1

CDR3: CASSVDLAWETQYF
length: 14
V: TRBV9
D: .

CDR3: CASSWEGQGGYTF
length: 13
V: TRBV7-2
D: .

CDR3: CASSLSWGLAGNNEQFF
length: 17
V: TRBV28
D: TRBD2

CDR3: CAWKVVAGATGELFF
length: 15
V: TRBV30
D: TRBD2

CDR3: CASSLFALGLAGRYTEAFF
length: 19
V: TRBV28
D: .

CDR3: CASSLDPEGRPYEQYF
length: 16
V: TRBV5-6
D: .

CDR3: CASRALQRYEQYF
length: 13
V: TRBV6-5
D: .

CDR3: CASSTGTSGRALDEQYF
length: 17
V: TRBV7-2
D: TRBD2

CDR3: CASSIRGDTEAFF
length: 13
V: TRBV19
D: .

CDR3: CASRGTGGTGELFF
length: 14
V: TRBV19
D: TRBD1

CDR3: CASSTAPHEQYF
length: 12
V: TRBV7-2
D: .

CDR3: CASSSGGTVSNQPQHF
length: 16
V: TRBV19
D: TRBD1

CDR3: CASSLDRNYEQYF
length: 13
V: TRBV11-2
D: .

CDR3: CASKGPYAEQFF
length: 12
V: TRBV2
D: .

CDR3: CASSDPYLNRTSGRPRKYYEQYF
length: 23
V: TRBV6-4
D: TRBD2

CDR3: CASSYSGLRETQYF
length: 14
V: TRBV6-6
D: .

CDR3: CASTPDGPSTDTQYF
length: 15
V: TRBV28
D: .

CDR3: CAISDRGTLPGSYTF
length: 15
V: TRBV10-3
D: TRBD1

CDR3: CASSLLLGGYNEQFF
length: 15
V: TRBV9
D: .

CDR3: CSTDRGQGETQYF
length: 13
V: TRBV29-1
D: TRBD1

CDR3: CASSSSKLAGAGDTQYF
length: 17
V: TRBV27
D: TRBD2